This T cell receptor beta chain is drawn from a study of blood T cell repertoires in COVID-19. At the level of the study: Some COVID-19 samples were acute and others convalescent; all came from the United States, Italy and Spain. Sample material is recorded as cDNA or gDNA derived from T cells, B-cell-depleted T cells, or PBMCs.

Profiling relied on immunoSEQ multiplex PCR, and the TCRdb table lists in-frame clones only, not all of them. Of 210,000 or so clones listed, 88% are singletons. This CDR3 contains 18 residues. From germline, CDR1 is MNHEY and CDR2 SVGEGT. Trimming stripped 0 bases from V and 1 base from J, with 18 bases between. The sample taken for sequencing was peripheral blood. This sequence originates from a man aged 18 to 29 with active or convalescent COVID-19. V usage is TRBV6-2 or TRBV6-3 and J usage is TRBJ1-1, with D possibly being TRBD1 (5 bases). The CDR3 nucleotides are TGTGCCAGCAGTTACTCCCCATTATTGGGAACAGGGAACACTGAAGCTTTCTTT. It encodes CASSYSPLLGTGNTEAFF.